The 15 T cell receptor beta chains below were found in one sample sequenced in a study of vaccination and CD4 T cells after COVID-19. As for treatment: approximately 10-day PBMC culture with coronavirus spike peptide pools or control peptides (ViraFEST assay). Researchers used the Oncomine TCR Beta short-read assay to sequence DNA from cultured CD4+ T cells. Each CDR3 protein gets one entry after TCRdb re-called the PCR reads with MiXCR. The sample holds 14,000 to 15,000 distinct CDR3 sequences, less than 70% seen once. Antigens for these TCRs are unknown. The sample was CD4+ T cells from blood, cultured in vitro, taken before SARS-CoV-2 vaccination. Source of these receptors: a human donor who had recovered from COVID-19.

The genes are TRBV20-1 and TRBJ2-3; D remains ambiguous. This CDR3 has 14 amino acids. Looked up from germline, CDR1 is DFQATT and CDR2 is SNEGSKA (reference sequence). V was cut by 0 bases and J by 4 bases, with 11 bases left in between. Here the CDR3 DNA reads TGCAGTGCTAGAGATCTTCCCACTCCAGATACGCAGTATTTT. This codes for CSARDLPTPDTQYF.

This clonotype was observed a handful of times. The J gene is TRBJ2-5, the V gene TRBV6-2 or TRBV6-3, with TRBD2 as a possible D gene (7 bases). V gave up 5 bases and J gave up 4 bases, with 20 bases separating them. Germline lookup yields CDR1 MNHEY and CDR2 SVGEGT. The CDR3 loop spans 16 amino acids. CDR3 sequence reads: CASSTRGRGMRETQYF. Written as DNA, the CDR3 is TGTGCCAGCAGTACGCGGGGGCGGGGGATGCGAGAGACCCAGTACTTC.

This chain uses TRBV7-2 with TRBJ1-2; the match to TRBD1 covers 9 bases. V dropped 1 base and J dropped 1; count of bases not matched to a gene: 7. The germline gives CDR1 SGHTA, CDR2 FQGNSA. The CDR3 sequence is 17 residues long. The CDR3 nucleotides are TGTGCCAGCAGCTTAGAAAGAGGACAGGGGAATAACTATGGCTACACCTTC. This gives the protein CASSLERGQGNNYGYTF.

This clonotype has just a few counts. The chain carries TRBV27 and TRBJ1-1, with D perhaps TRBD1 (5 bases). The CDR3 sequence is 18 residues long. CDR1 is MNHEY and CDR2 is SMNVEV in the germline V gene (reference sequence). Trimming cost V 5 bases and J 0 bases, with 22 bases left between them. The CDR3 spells CASSQDSGLSAVNTEAFF. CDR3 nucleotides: TGTGCCAGCAGTCAAGATTCGGGACTATCCGCCGTGAACACTGAAGCTTTCTTT.

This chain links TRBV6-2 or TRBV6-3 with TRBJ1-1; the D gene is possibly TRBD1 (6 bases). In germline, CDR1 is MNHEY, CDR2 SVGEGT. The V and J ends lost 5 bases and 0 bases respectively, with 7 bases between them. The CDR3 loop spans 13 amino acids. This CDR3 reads CASSTGLNTEAFF. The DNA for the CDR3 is TGTGCCAGCAGTACAGGGTTGAACACTGAAGCTTTCTTT.

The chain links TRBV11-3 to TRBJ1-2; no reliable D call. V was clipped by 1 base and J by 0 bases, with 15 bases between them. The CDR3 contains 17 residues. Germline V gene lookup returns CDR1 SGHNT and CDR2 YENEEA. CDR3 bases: TGTGCCAGCAGCTTAGCCCTCTCTCCCACCCCTAACTATGGCTACACCTTC. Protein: CASSLALSPTPNYGYTF.

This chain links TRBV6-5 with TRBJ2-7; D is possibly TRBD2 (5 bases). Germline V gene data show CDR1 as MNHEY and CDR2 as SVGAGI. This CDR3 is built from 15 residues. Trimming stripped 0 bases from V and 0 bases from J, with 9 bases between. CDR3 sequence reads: CASSYSTGSSYEQYF. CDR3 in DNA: TGTGCCAGCAGTTACTCGACGGGGAGCTCCTACGAGCAGTACTTC.

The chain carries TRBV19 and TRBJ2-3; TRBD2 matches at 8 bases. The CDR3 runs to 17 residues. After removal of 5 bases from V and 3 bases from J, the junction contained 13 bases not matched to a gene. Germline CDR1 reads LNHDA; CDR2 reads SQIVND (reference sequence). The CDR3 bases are TGTGCCAGTAGTCCCGGGAGGGGGGGCAGAGGGACAGATACGCAGTATTTT. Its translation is CASSPGRGGRGTDTQYF.

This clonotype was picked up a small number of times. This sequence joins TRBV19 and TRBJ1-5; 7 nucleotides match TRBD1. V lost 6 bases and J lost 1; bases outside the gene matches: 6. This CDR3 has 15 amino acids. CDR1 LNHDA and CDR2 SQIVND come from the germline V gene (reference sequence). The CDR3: CASSLTGPSNQPQHF. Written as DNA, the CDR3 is TGTGCCAGTAGCCTGACAGGGCCCAGCAATCAGCCCCAGCATTTT.

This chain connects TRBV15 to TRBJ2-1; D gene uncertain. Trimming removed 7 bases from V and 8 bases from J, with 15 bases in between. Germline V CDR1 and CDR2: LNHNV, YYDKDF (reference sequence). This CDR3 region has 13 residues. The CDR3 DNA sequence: TGTGCCACCAATAAAGATCTAGGAGATGAGCAGTTCTTC. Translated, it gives CATNKDLGDEQFF.

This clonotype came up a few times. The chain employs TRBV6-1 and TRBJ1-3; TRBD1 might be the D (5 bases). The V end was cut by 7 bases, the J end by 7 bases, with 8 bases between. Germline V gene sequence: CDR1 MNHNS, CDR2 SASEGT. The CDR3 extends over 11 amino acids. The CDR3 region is CASKRDNTIYF. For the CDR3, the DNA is TGTGCCAGCAAACGGGACAACACCATATATTTT.

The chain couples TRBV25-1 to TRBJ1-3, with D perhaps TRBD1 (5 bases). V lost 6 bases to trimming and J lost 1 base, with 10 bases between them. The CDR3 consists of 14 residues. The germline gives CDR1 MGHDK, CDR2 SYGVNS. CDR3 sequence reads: CASRSGWSGNTIYF. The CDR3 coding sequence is TGTGCCAGCAGGTCAGGGTGGTCTGGAAACACCATATATTTT.

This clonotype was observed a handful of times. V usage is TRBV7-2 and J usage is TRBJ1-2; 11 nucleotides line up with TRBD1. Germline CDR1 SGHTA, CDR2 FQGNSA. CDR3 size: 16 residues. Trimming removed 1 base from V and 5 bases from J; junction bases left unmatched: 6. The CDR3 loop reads CASSLDRTGGRYGYTF. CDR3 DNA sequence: TGTGCCAGCAGCTTAGACAGGACAGGGGGCCGATATGGCTACACCTTC.

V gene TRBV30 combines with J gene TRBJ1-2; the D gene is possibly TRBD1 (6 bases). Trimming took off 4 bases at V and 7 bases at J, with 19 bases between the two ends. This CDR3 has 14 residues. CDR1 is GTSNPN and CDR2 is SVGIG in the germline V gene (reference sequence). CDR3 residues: CAWNLGARAGGYTF. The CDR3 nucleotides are TGTGCCTGGAACTTGGGGGCGCGAGCCGGTGGCTACACCTTC.

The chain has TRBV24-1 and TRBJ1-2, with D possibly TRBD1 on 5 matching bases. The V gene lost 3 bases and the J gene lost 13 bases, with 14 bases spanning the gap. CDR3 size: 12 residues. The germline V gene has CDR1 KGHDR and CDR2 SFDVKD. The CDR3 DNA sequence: TGTGCCACCAGTGATGCCGGGACGGGGTCCACCTTC. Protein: CATSDAGTGSTF.